The 26 T cell receptor beta chains below were found in one sample sequenced in a study of T cell responses to AZD1222 COVID-19 vaccine. Profiling relied on immunoSEQ multiplex PCR, and the TCRdb table lists in-frame clones only, not all of them. The sample holds 100,000 to 150,000 clones, roughly 89% seen once. Sequencing used peripheral blood, obtained on day 0 of AZD1222 vaccination. The receptors stem from an adult in good health.

V usage is TRBV5-1 and J usage is TRBJ2-5; D is uncertain. Germline V gene lookup returns CDR1 SGHRS and CDR2 YFSETQ. The ends were cut back, 0 bases at V and 5 bases at J, with 8 bases in the middle. The CDR3 is 13 residues long. The CDR3 spells CASSLALGETQYF. The CDR3, as DNA: TGCGCCAGCAGCTTGGCCTTGGGTGAGACCCAGTACTTC.

CDR3 sequence reads: CASSTTGSGELFF. CDR3 sequence (DNA): TGCGCCAGCAGCACTACAGGGTCCGGGGAGCTGTTTTTT. The rearrangement joins TRBV5-1 to TRBJ2-2; D possibly corresponds to TRBD1 (6 bases). This CDR3 contains 13 residues. V shed 4 bases and J shed 6 bases, with 10 bases lying between them. Germline lookup yields CDR1 SGHRS and CDR2 YFSETQ. Full variable domain (remainder filled in from reference TRBV5-1 and TRBJ2-2): KAGVTQTPRYLIKTRGQQVTLSCSPISGHRSVSWYQQTPGQGLQFLFEYFSETQRNKGNFPGRFSGRQFSNSRSEMNVSTLELGDSALYLCASSTTGSGELFFGEGSRLTVL.

The chain carries TRBV12-3 or TRBV12-4 and TRBJ1-4, with a possible D match to TRBD1 (5 bases). The CDR3 totals 12 residues. Trimming pared 8 bases from V and 8 bases from J, leaving 12 bases between. Here the CDR3 DNA reads TGTGCCAGCTCCCGGGGGAGCGAAAAACTGTTTTTT. Translated, it gives CASSRGSEKLFF.

The V gene is TRBV19, the J gene TRBJ2-7; 10 bases fit TRBD1. Germline CDR1 is LNHDA and CDR2 is SQIVND (reference sequence). Unmatched junction bases numbered 7, after V lost 7 bases and J lost 7 bases. This CDR3 is built from 13 residues. The CDR3 DNA reads TGTGCCAGTACCAACCCGGACAGGGGGGAGCAGTACTTC. This sequence encodes CASTNPDRGEQYF.

The V gene is TRBV4-1, the J gene TRBJ1-5; the D is unclear. Trimming cost V 2 bases and J 4 bases, with 12 bases left between them. The germline CDR1 and CDR2 sequences are MGHRA and YSYEKL. This CDR3 spans 15 amino acids. The CDR3 is CASSQSIVLNQPQHF. In nucleotides, the CDR3 is TGCGCCAGCAGCCAATCGATTGTCCTAAATCAGCCCCAGCATTTT.

The CDR3: CSVKTAKSPSAGNTIYF. The CDR3 DNA sequence: TGCAGCGTTAAGACAGCTAAAAGCCCCTCGGCTGGAAACACCATATATTTT. The chain employs TRBV29-1 and TRBJ1-3; perhaps TRBD1 as D (5 bases). Germline V lookup: CDR1 SQVTM, CDR2 ANQGSEA. Trimming took off 5 bases at V and 2 bases at J, with 22 bases between the two ends. The CDR3 loop spans 17 amino acids.

The CDR3 DNA reads TGTGCCAGTAGTTTCTCTCCGGGACCGTTCAATCAGCCCCAGCATTTT. Its translation: CASSFSPGPFNQPQHF. The rearrangement links TRBV19 to TRBJ1-5; a weak D match, TRBD1 (5 bases). V lost 5 bases and J lost 3, with 17 bases in between. Germline CDR1 is LNHDA and CDR2 is SQIVND (reference sequence). This CDR3 is 16 amino acids long.

This chain links TRBV30 with TRBJ2-1; TRBD2 matches at 15 bases. V was clipped by 3 bases and J by 6 bases; unmatched bases: 6. The CDR3 has 16 residues. CDR1 is GTSNPN and CDR2 is SVGIG in the germline V gene (reference sequence). The CDR3 DNA follows: TGTGCCTGGAGCGGGAAGGGACTAGCGGGAGGCAATGAGCAGTTCTTC. Translation gives CAWSGKGLAGGNEQFF.

The rearrangement links TRBV18 to TRBJ2-7, with D possibly being TRBD1 (6 bases). CDR1 and CDR2 from the germline V gene are KGHSH and LQKENI. Trimming stripped 0 bases from V and 3 bases from J, with 12 bases between. This CDR3 is 15 amino acids long. The CDR3 region has the DNA TGTGCCAGCTCACCACCGGGGCAGGGGTTCTACGAGCAGTACTTC. Translating it yields CASSPPGQGFYEQYF. Variable domain in full (rest from reference TRBV18 and TRBJ2-7): NAGVMQNPRHLVRRRGQEARLRCSPMKGHSHVYWYRQLPEEGLKFMVYLQKENIIDESGMPKERFSAEFPKEGPSILRIQQVVRGDSAAYFCASSPPGQGFYEQYFGPGTRLTVT.

V and J are TRBV7-9 and TRBJ2-7, with a weak D call TRBD1 (6 bases). Looked up from germline, CDR1 is SEHNR and CDR2 is FQNEAQ (reference sequence). Trimming removed 1 base at V and 3 bases at J, with 7 bases between. The CDR3 has 13 residues. The CDR3, as DNA: TGTGCCAGCAGCTTAGGGACAGTCTACGAGCAGTACTTC. This encodes CASSLGTVYEQYF.

This chain connects TRBV7-8 to TRBJ2-7; TRBD2 matches 8 bases. The ends lost 1 base at V and 4 bases at J; junction bases unmatched: 3. Germline V gene sequence: CDR1 SGHVS, CDR2 FQNEAQ. The CDR3 sequence is 14 residues long. In DNA form, the CDR3 reads TGTGCCAGCAGCTTAGAAGGGACTAGATACGAGCAGTACTTC. As protein: CASSLEGTRYEQYF.

This clone was seen only a few times. The rearrangement uses TRBV5-1 and TRBJ2-5; no firm D call. The CDR3 is 15 amino acids. Trimming cost V 0 bases and J 0 bases, with 9 bases left between them. In germline, CDR1 is SGHRS, CDR2 YFSETQ. The CDR3 loop is CASSLVPHNQETQYF. CDR3 DNA sequence: TGCGCCAGCAGCTTGGTCCCCCACAACCAAGAGACCCAGTACTTC.

The DNA of the CDR3 is TGTGCCAGCAGCTTGGTTTACGAGAGCTCTGGAAACACCATATATTTT. This gives the protein CASSLVYESSGNTIYF. The V and J genes are TRBV5-6 and TRBJ1-3; D not resolved. Germline loops: CDR1 SGHDT, CDR2 YYEEEE. With 0 bases removed from V and 0 bases from J, the gap between germline ends came to 10 bases. The CDR3 extends over 16 amino acids.

V is TRBV9 and J is TRBJ1-2, with 9 bases matching TRBD1. V shed 3 bases and J 5 bases; nucleotides not matched to a gene: 11. The CDR3 consists of 16 residues. Germline-derived CDR1 and CDR2 are SGDLS and YYNGEE. CDR3 amino acids: CASSAFGGTGNYGYTF. CDR3 DNA sequence: TGTGCCAGCAGCGCCTTCGGGGGGACAGGGAATTATGGCTACACCTTC.

This CDR3 reads CASRPRAAEKLFF. In DNA, the CDR3 is TGTGCCAGCAGACCCAGGGCGGCTGAAAAACTGTTTTTT. The chain is built from TRBV2 and TRBJ1-4, with D maybe TRBD1 (5 bases). Germline V gives CDR1 SNHLY, CDR2 FYNNEI. The CDR3 totals 13 residues. V was shortened by 6 bases and J by 7 bases, with 12 bases between the two germline ends.

This chain uses TRBV3-1 (or the pseudogene TRBV3-2) with TRBJ2-7, with D unclear. The CDR3 is 14 residues long. V gave up 1 base and J gave up 0 bases, with 7 bases separating them. Germline CDR1 is LGHDT and CDR2 is YNNKEL (reference sequence). CDR3 sequence reads: CASSQVMYSYEQYF. CDR3 bases: TGTGCCAGCAGCCAAGTCATGTACTCCTACGAGCAGTACTTC.

J is TRBJ2-7 and V is TRBV18; perhaps TRBD1 as D (5 bases). The CDR3 runs 15 residues. Trimming removed 0 bases from V and 3 bases from J, with 12 bases in between. Germline assignment: CDR1 KGHSH and CDR2 LQKENI. The DNA for the CDR3 is TGTGCCAGCTCACCACCGAACCGAGACAGCTACGAGCAGTACTTC. Its translation: CASSPPNRDSYEQYF.

The genes are TRBV6-4 and TRBJ2-3, with 7 bases fitting TRBD2. The ends lost 0 bases at V and 4 bases at J; junction bases unmatched: 1. Germline V lookup: CDR1 MRHNA, CDR2 SNTAGT. The CDR3 is made up of 14 amino acids. CDR3 bases: TGTGCCAGCAGTGACTCGGCGGGGGCAGATACGCAGTATTTT. As protein: CASSDSAGADTQYF.

The gene calls are TRBV4-1 and TRBJ2-7; D is possibly TRBD1 (5 bases). Germline V gene sequence: CDR1 MGHRA, CDR2 YSYEKL. The V gene lost 1 base and the J gene lost 4 bases, with 17 bases spanning the gap. This CDR3 contains 16 residues. This CDR3 reads CASSQAYQGSSYEQYF. CDR3 bases: TGCGCCAGCAGCCAAGCGTATCAGGGCAGCTCTTACGAGCAGTACTTC.

The chain recombines TRBV7-2 with TRBJ2-5, with D possibly TRBD1 on 6 matching bases. The V gene's germline CDR1 is SGHTA and CDR2 FQGNSA. V shed 2 bases and J shed 4 bases, with 14 bases lying between them. The CDR3 loop spans 15 amino acids. The CDR3 spells CASSLRGGVGETQYF. The CDR3 DNA is TGTGCCAGCAGCTTAAGAGGGGGAGTTGGAGAGACCCAGTACTTC.

This chain uses TRBV5-1 with TRBJ2-7, with 9 bases fitting TRBD1. V was pared by 4 bases and J by 5 bases, with 10 bases of the junction left unmatched. Germline V gives CDR1 SGHRS, CDR2 YFSETQ. This CDR3 comprises 15 residues. The CDR3 DNA sequence: TGCGCCAGCAGCCCCAGAGGGACAGGGATCGACGAGCAGTACTTC. Protein sequence: CASSPRGTGIDEQYF.

This chain connects TRBV5-1 to TRBJ2-2; D is unclear. Germline V gene data show CDR1 as SGHRS and CDR2 as YFSETQ. The ends were cut back, 4 bases at V and 7 bases at J, with 11 bases in the middle. The CDR3 contains 13 residues. Here the CDR3 DNA reads TGCGCCAGCAGCCCCTCTTTGGTCGGGGAGCTGTTTTTT. This gives the protein CASSPSLVGELFF.

Only a few counts were recorded for this clone. The chain recombines TRBV19 with TRBJ2-5, with D possibly being TRBD1 (6 bases). This CDR3 has 13 amino acids. Between the trimmed V and J ends, which lost 6 bases and 2 bases, there was a span of 10 bases. CDR1 is LNHDA and CDR2 is SQIVND in the germline V gene (reference sequence). CDR3 in amino acids: CASSIQGQETQYF. The CDR3 DNA reads TGTGCCAGTAGCATACAGGGTCAAGAGACCCAGTACTTC. Looking up the rest from reference TRBV19 and TRBJ2-5 gives the full variable domain: DGGITQSPKYLFRKEGQNVTLSCEQNLNHDAMYWYRQDPGQGLRLIYYSQIVNDFQKGDIAEGYSVSREKKESFPLTVTSAQKNPTAFYLCASSIQGQETQYFGPGTRLLVL.

V gene TRBV5-1 combines with J gene TRBJ2-5; D ambiguous. Germline V gene data show CDR1 as SGHRS and CDR2 as YFSETQ. V was clipped by 4 bases and J by 9 bases, with 13 bases between them. The CDR3 has 12 amino acids. The CDR3 bases are TGCGCCAGCAGCGACAACTTCGGGCCCCAGTACTTC. Amino acid sequence: CASSDNFGPQYF.

The chain couples TRBV4-2 to TRBJ1-2; 8 bases are a match to TRBD1. Germline lookup yields CDR1 LGHNA and CDR2 YNFKEQ. The CDR3 contains 17 residues. With V trimmed by 1 base and J by 3 bases, 10 bases remained unmatched. As DNA, the CDR3 is TGTGCCAGCAGCCAAGCCCGGACAGGGAATGCTTACTATGGCTACACCTTC. Encoded protein: CASSQARTGNAYYGYTF.

The chain employs TRBV19 and TRBJ2-5, with 7 bases identical to TRBD2. The CDR3 covers 18 residues. Germline CDR1 LNHDA, CDR2 SQIVND (reference sequence). With V trimmed by 0 bases and J by 7 bases, 17 bases remained unmatched. In nucleotides, the CDR3 is TGTGCCAGTAGTATAGATCTGATGGCGGGGGAGTCATTAGGGACCCAGTACTTC. It specifies CASSIDLMAGESLGTQYF.